This TCR beta chain was recovered during a study of post-analysis software for immune sequencing data. Unique molecular identifiers tagged the TCR beta cDNA libraries. From roughly 1 to 10 million T cells, a few hundred thousand cDNA molecules were obtained. TCRdb ran MiXCR on the PCR reads and lists one entry per CDR3 protein. The sample lists hundreds of thousands of distinct CDR3 sequences; approximately 59% were seen once. This clonotype turned up a few times. What it recognizes is unknown. With 5 bases removed from V and 1 base from J, the gap between germline ends came to 15 bases. The CDR3 covers 15 residues. CDR1 is SGHRS, CDR2 YFSETQ, per germline. Study-level results: Samples sharing a preparation batch grouped tightly together when assessed by F measure. Significantly lower normalized Chao1 diversity was found in patients with multiple sclerosis relative to controls. Five or six TRBV segments (TRBV5-6, TRBV5-1 and TRBV20-1 among them) occurred more frequently in patients than in controls.

Sequencing was carried out using blood. This sequence was found in a girl under 10 years old with multiple sclerosis. The chain couples TRBV5-1 to TRBJ2-5, with D possibly matching TRBD2 (5 bases). Here the CDR3 DNA reads TGCGCCAGCAGGCCTATCCCAGCGGCCCAAGAGACCCAGTACTTC. Its protein is CASRPIPAAQETQYF.